The T cell receptor beta chain under discussion was sequenced for a study of OX40 agonist ivuxolimab in advanced cancers. Study-level points and caveats: Expanded peripheral T cells had an undetermined antigen specificity.

TCRdb's copy holds only in-frame clones and misses some; the assay was immunoSEQ multiplex PCR. The table includes about 70,000 clones, about four fifths detected once. V shed 4 bases, J shed 0 bases, and the junction held 11 bases outside the gene matches. Germline loops: CDR1 SGHDN, CDR2 FVKESK. The CDR3 runs to 18 residues. Comment on this clone: Its antigen is currently unknown.

V and J are TRBV14 and TRBJ2-3, with TRBD1 matching 9 bases. The sample in question was CD4+ or CD8+ T cells sorted from blood, obtained in a trial of the OX40 agonist ivuxolimab. This sequence originates from an adult with an advanced solid tumor such as melanoma, head and neck, liver or kidney cancer. CDR3 sequence reads: CASSRRTGGQGSTDTQYF. As DNA, the CDR3 is TGTGCCAGCAGCCGTCGAACAGGGGGCCAGGGAAGCACAGATACGCAGTATTTT.